The sequence of this TCR beta chain was determined in a study of T cell responses to AZD1222 COVID-19 vaccine. CDR1 is SGDLS and CDR2 is YYNGEE in the germline V gene. The CDR3 has 15 residues. Trimming at V came to 2 bases and at J to 5 bases, leaving 5 bases not matched to a gene. The data were produced by immunoSEQ multiplex PCR, yet TCRdb's version contains in-frame clones alone and is incomplete. The repertoire consists of some 130,000 clones, with roughly 88% occurring once and the leading ten covering around 8.6%. The receptor was derived from an adult in good health. Source: peripheral blood, taken on day 0 of AZD1222 vaccination. This chain connects TRBV9 to TRBJ2-5, with 11 bases fitting TRBD2. CDR3 in amino acids: CASSVGTSGSETQYF. The CDR3 coding sequence is TGTGCCAGCAGCGTTGGAACTAGCGGGAGTGAGACCCAGTACTTC.